The clone carrying this T cell receptor (beta chain) was counted many times. Unique molecular identifiers were affixed to single, distinct cDNA molecules. TCRdb called the 5' RACE reads again in MiXCR, with one record for every CDR3 protein. The repertoire includes tens of thousands of distinct CDR3 sequences, about 12% of them detected once, and roughly 7% sits in the top ten. The data were obtained in a study of early T cells in non-severe SARS-CoV-2 infection. At the level of the study: Unsorted whole-blood RNA was sequenced in bulk, leaving chains unpaired.

V lost 7 bases and J lost 4; bases outside the gene matches: 5. CDR3 size: 12 residues. Germline assignment: CDR1 SQVTM and CDR2 ANQGSEA. The V call is TRBV29-1, the J call TRBJ2-3; 7 bases align to TRBD1. The material sequenced was whole blood. This sequence was found in an adult who was a healthcare worker with PCR-confirmed SARS-CoV-2 infection or an uninfected control (not recorded which). CDR3 DNA sequence: TGCAGCGGTACAGGGGTCCCAGATACGCAGTATTTT. As protein: CSGTGVPDTQYF.